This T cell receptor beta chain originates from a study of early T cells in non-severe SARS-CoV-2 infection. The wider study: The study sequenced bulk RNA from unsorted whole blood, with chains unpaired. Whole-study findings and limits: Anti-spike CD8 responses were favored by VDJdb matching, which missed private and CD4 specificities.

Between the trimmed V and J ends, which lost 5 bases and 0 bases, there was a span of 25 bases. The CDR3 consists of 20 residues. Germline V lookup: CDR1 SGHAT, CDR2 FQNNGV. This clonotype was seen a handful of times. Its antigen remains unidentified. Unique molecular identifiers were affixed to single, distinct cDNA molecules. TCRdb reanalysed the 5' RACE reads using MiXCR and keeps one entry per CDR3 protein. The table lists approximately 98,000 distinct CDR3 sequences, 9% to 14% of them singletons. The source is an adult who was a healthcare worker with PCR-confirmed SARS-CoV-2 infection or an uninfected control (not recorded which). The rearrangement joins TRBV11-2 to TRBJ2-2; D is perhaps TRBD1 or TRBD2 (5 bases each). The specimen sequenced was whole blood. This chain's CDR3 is CASSQRRGRDSRTNTGELFF. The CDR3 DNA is TGTGCCAGCAGCCAACGTCGGGGCAGGGATTCTAGGACGAACACCGGGGAGCTGTTTTTT.